A selection of T cell receptor beta chains follows, all from one sample in a study of regulatory T cells in long-lasting Graves disease. Using its own MiXCR run on the multiplex PCR reads, TCRdb lists one record per CDR3 protein. In the table there are 550,000 to 700,000 distinct CDR3 sequences, about 15% of which are singletons. The sample was also reused in another study, on T cells in Graves' hyperthyroidism and ophthalmopathy.

This material consisted of peripheral blood mononuclear cells (PBMCs), taken at new diagnosis, from a patient treated with antithyroid drugs. These receptors were taken from a man aged 18 to 30 with Graves disease. Both conserved end residues are part of each CDR3. A D gene is named only where the DNA matches it firmly. Clone size is given for some rows only: seen once, a few or many times, or a class if the clone is expanded.

j_call: TRBJ1-1
d_call: -
clone_size: -
v_call: TRBV9
cdr3_aa: CASSVESDMNTEAFF
cdr3_nt: TGTGCCAGCAGCGTAGAATCGGACATGAACACTGAAGCTTTCTTT

j_call: TRBJ2-7
d_call: -
clone_size: -
v_call: TRBV11-2
cdr3_aa: CASTVWGASYEQYF
cdr3_nt: TGTGCCAGCACCGTATGGGGGGCTTCATACGAGCAGTACTTC

j_call: TRBJ2-7
d_call: TRBD1
clone_size: few
v_call: TRBV9
cdr3_aa: CASSVGGGQGYEQYF
cdr3_nt: TGTGCCAGCAGCGTCGGGGGTGGACAGGGCTACGAGCAGTACTTC

j_call: TRBJ1-1
d_call: -
clone_size: -
v_call: TRBV29-1
cdr3_aa: CSVVPGSSNTEAFF
cdr3_nt: TGCAGCGTTGTCCCAGGGTCCTCGAACACTGAAGCTTTCTTT

j_call: TRBJ1-2
d_call: -
clone_size: -
v_call: TRBV28
cdr3_aa: CASSLAGKIGYTF
cdr3_nt: TGTGCCAGCAGTTTAGCGGGGAAGATAGGCTACACCTTC

j_call: TRBJ1-6
d_call: -
clone_size: -
v_call: TRBV14
cdr3_aa: CASSPFQDSPLHF
cdr3_nt: TGTGCCAGCAGCCCCTTTCAGGACTCACCCCTCCACTTT

j_call: TRBJ2-5
d_call: -
clone_size: -
v_call: TRBV29-1
cdr3_aa: CSVASTRRETQYF
cdr3_nt: TGCAGCGTTGCGTCGACTAGGAGGGAGACCCAGTACTTC

j_call: TRBJ1-5
d_call: -
clone_size: -
v_call: TRBV5-5
cdr3_aa: CASSLVGNQQPQHF
cdr3_nt: TGTGCCAGCAGCTTGGTAGGGAATCAACAGCCCCAGCATTTT

j_call: TRBJ2-1
d_call: -
clone_size: -
v_call: TRBV27
cdr3_aa: CASKRRELYNEQFF
cdr3_nt: TGTGCCAGCAAGAGGAGGGAACTATACAATGAGCAGTTCTTC

j_call: TRBJ2-7
d_call: -
clone_size: -
v_call: TRBV6-1
cdr3_aa: CASSAGHRGSYEQYF
cdr3_nt: TGTGCCAGCAGTGCAGGACACCGAGGCTCCTACGAGCAGTACTTC

j_call: TRBJ2-7
d_call: TRBD2
clone_size: -
v_call: TRBV29-1
cdr3_aa: CSVFGGRTYEQYF
cdr3_nt: TGCAGCGTTTTCGGCGGGAGAACCTACGAGCAGTACTTC

j_call: TRBJ2-4
d_call: -
clone_size: -
v_call: TRBV7-9
cdr3_aa: CASSPPAVLGDIQYF
cdr3_nt: TGTGCCAGCAGCCCCCCGGCGGTCCTAGGGGACATTCAGTACTTC

j_call: TRBJ2-1
d_call: -
clone_size: many
v_call: TRBV6-5
cdr3_aa: CASSYASQGNEQFF
cdr3_nt: TGTGCCAGCAGTTACGCCAGCCAGGGCAATGAGCAGTTCTTC

j_call: TRBJ1-2
d_call: TRBD1
clone_size: many
v_call: TRBV28
cdr3_aa: CASSFVTGGGYGYTF
cdr3_nt: TGTGCCAGCAGTTTTGTTACAGGGGGTGGCTATGGCTACACCTTC

j_call: TRBJ1-2
d_call: TRBD1
clone_size: few
v_call: TRBV6-5
cdr3_aa: CASSYLSSGGREGYTF
cdr3_nt: TGTGCCAGCAGTTACCTTTCTTCAGGGGGCAGGGAGGGCTACACCTTC

j_call: TRBJ2-7
d_call: -
clone_size: many
v_call: TRBV7-9
cdr3_aa: CASSLQGTRWDEQYF
cdr3_nt: TGTGCCAGCAGCTTACAGGGAACGCGGTGGGATGAGCAGTACTTC

j_call: TRBJ2-3
d_call: -
clone_size: many
v_call: TRBV10-3
cdr3_aa: CAISDDGPTDTQYF
cdr3_nt: TGTGCCATCAGTGACGATGGCCCCACAGATACGCAGTATTTT

j_call: TRBJ1-2
d_call: -
clone_size: many
v_call: TRBV2
cdr3_aa: CASSEETGYGYTF
cdr3_nt: TGTGCCAGCAGTGAGGAGACAGGCTATGGCTACACCTTC

j_call: TRBJ2-7
d_call: -
clone_size: many
v_call: TRBV27
cdr3_aa: CASSLGGAPDEQYF
cdr3_nt: TGTGCCAGCAGTTTAGGCGGTGCTCCCGACGAGCAGTACTTC

j_call: TRBJ1-1
d_call: -
clone_size: many
v_call: TRBV11-3
cdr3_aa: CASSQDRWNTEAFF
cdr3_nt: TGTGCCAGCAGTCAAGACAGGTGGAACACTGAAGCTTTCTTT

j_call: TRBJ1-1
d_call: -
clone_size: many
v_call: TRBV11-2
cdr3_aa: CASSHTRGFNTEAFF
cdr3_nt: TGTGCCAGCAGCCACACGAGGGGGTTTAACACTGAAGCTTTCTTT

j_call: TRBJ1-6
d_call: -
clone_size: many
v_call: TRBV27
cdr3_aa: CASSIGGINSPLHF
cdr3_nt: TGTGCCAGCAGTATTGGAGGGATCAATTCACCCCTCCACTTT

j_call: TRBJ2-1
d_call: TRBD2
clone_size: -
v_call: TRBV28
cdr3_aa: CASSTSGKEQLF
cdr3_nt: TGTGCCAGCAGCACTAGCGGGAAGGAGCAGCTCTTC

j_call: TRBJ2-5
d_call: TRBD2
clone_size: -
v_call: TRBV11-2
cdr3_aa: CASSLGTSGSYQETQYF
cdr3_nt: TGTGCCAGCAGCTTGGGGACTAGCGGGAGTTACCAAGAGACCCAGTACTTC

j_call: TRBJ2-7
d_call: TRBD1
clone_size: -
v_call: TRBV7-9
cdr3_aa: CASSLEPLFGQGYEQYF
cdr3_nt: TGTGCCAGCAGCTTAGAGCCCCTCTTTGGACAGGGTTACGAGCAGTACTTC

j_call: TRBJ2-1
d_call: -
clone_size: few
v_call: TRBV27
cdr3_aa: CASTWGAGGSSYNEQFF
cdr3_nt: TGTGCCAGCACTTGGGGGGCAGGGGGGAGCTCCTACAATGAGCAGTTCTTC

j_call: TRBJ2-3
d_call: -
clone_size: many
v_call: TRBV30
cdr3_aa: CAWSAGEARTDTQYF
cdr3_nt: TGTGCCTGGAGTGCCGGGGAGGCCCGCACAGATACGCAGTATTTT

j_call: TRBJ2-6
d_call: -
clone_size: -
v_call: TRBV6-1
cdr3_aa: CASRRDWQSSGANVLTF
cdr3_nt: TGTGCCAGCAGAAGGGACTGGCAAAGCTCTGGGGCCAACGTCCTGACTTTC

j_call: TRBJ2-1
d_call: -
clone_size: many
v_call: TRBV6-2/TRBV6-3
cdr3_aa: CASSDPYPTYNEQFF
cdr3_nt: TGTGCCAGCAGCGACCCATACCCCACCTACAATGAGCAGTTCTTC

j_call: TRBJ2-7
d_call: TRBD2
clone_size: -
v_call: TRBV12-3/TRBV12-4
cdr3_aa: CASSSRTSEYEQYF
cdr3_nt: TGTGCCAGCAGCTCCCGGACTAGCGAGTACGAGCAGTACTTC

j_call: TRBJ2-5
d_call: TRBD2
clone_size: many
v_call: TRBV12-3/TRBV12-4
cdr3_aa: CASSLGTSGSGEQETQYF
cdr3_nt: TGTGCCAGCAGCCTCGGGACTAGCGGGAGTGGGGAACAAGAGACCCAGTACTTC

j_call: TRBJ1-1
d_call: -
clone_size: many
v_call: TRBV6-1
cdr3_aa: CASSPPGQRNTEAFF
cdr3_nt: TGTGCCAGCAGTCCTCCGGGACAAAGGAACACTGAAGCTTTCTTT

j_call: TRBJ1-4
d_call: -
clone_size: many
v_call: TRBV6-5
cdr3_aa: CASSYAQANEKLFF
cdr3_nt: TGTGCCAGCAGTTACGCACAGGCAAATGAAAAACTGTTTTTT

j_call: TRBJ1-1
d_call: -
clone_size: few
v_call: TRBV27
cdr3_aa: CASSSWTADTTEAFF
cdr3_nt: TGTGCCAGCAGTTCCTGGACAGCGGACACCACTGAAGCTTTCTTT

j_call: TRBJ2-1
d_call: -
clone_size: -
v_call: TRBV7-6
cdr3_aa: CASSFILNGYNEQFF
cdr3_nt: TGTGCCAGCAGCTTTATACTAAACGGGTACAATGAGCAGTTCTTC

j_call: TRBJ2-2
d_call: -
clone_size: -
v_call: TRBV5-4
cdr3_aa: CASSLVRGDTGELFF
cdr3_nt: TGTGCCAGCAGCTTGGTTCGGGGTGACACCGGGGAGCTGTTTTTT

j_call: TRBJ2-1
d_call: -
clone_size: -
v_call: TRBV14
cdr3_aa: CASSQDLLARPYNEQFF
cdr3_nt: TGTGCCAGCAGCCAAGATCTCCTAGCGCGCCCTTACAATGAGCAGTTCTTC